This T cell receptor (beta chain) was sequenced for a study of T cells in Graves' hyperthyroidism and ophthalmopathy. Study outcomes and limitations: Using 13 V-J features, a model discriminated ophthalmopathy from stable hyperthyroidism.

The sample holds many counts of this clonotype. The antigen remains unidentified. The source material, RNA transcripts, was used to amplify TCR beta CDR3 regions. TCR CDR3 underwent first-round RT-PCR with the HTBI primer set. TCRdb reanalysed the multiplex PCR reads using MiXCR and keeps one entry per CDR3 protein. The data hold a few hundred thousand distinct CDR3 sequences, with about 15% observed a single time. Between the trimmed V and J ends, which lost 0 bases and 4 bases, there was a span of 7 bases. The CDR3 is made up of 14 amino acids. Germline CDR1 reads ENHRY; CDR2 reads SYGVKD. Sequencing used blood. The clonotype originates from a woman aged 25 to 39 with Graves' ophthalmopathy. J is TRBJ1-5 and V is TRBV10-3; D remains ambiguous. CDR3 nucleotides: TGTGCCATCAGTGAGTCCCCCCGAAATCAGCCCCAGCATTTT. Protein sequence: CAISESPRNQPQHF.